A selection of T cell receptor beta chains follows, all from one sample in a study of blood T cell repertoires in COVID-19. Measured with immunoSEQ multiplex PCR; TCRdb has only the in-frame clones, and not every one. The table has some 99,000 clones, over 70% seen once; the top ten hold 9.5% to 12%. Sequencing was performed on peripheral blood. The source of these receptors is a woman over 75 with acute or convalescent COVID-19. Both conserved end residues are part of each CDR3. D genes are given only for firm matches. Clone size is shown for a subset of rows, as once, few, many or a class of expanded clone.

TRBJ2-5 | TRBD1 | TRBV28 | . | TGTGCCAGCAGGGTACCGGGACAGGGGGCAGTTATAGAGTACTTC | CASRVPGQGAVIEYF
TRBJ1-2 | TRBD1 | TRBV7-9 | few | TGTGCCAGCAGCCGGACAGGCAACTATGGCTACACCTTC | CASSRTGNYGYTF
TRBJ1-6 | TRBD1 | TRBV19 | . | TGTGCCAGTAGTACTCGACAGGGGAATTCACCCCTCCACTTT | CASSTRQGNSPLHF
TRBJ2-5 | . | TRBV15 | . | TGTGCCACCAGCAGACAGGACAAGGGCCGAACAGAGACCCAGTACTTC | CATSRQDKGRTETQYF
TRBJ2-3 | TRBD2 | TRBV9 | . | TGTGCCAGCAGCCATAGCGGGGAGTACACAGATACGCAGTATTTT | CASSHSGEYTDTQYF
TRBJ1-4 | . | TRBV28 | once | TGTGCCAGCAGTTTTCGGACTTCTGAAAAACTGTTTTTT | CASSFRTSEKLFF
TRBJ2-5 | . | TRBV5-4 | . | TGTGCCAGCAGCTTGGCCAGGGGAGCGCGGGAAGAGACCCAGTACTTC | CASSLARGAREETQYF
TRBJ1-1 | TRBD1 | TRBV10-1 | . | TGCGCCAGCAGTGGACAGGGGGTTACTGAAGCTTTCTTT | CASSGQGVTEAFF
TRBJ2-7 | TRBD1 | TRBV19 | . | TGTGCCAGTAGTGGACAGACAGGGAACGAGCAGTACTTC | CASSGQTGNEQYF
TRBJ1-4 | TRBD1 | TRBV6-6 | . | TGTGCCAGCAGTTACTCGAGGACAGGGAGTGAAAAACTGTTTTTT | CASSYSRTGSEKLFF
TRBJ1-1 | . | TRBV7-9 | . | TGTGCCAGCAGCCCGAGGCGGGGTTCGACTGAAGCTTTCTTT | CASSPRRGSTEAFF
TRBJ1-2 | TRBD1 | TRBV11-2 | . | TGTGCCAGCAGCTTAGGACAGGGGACTGGCTACACCTTC | CASSLGQGTGYTF
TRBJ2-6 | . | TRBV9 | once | TGTGCCAGCAGCGTAGCAGACTCTGGGGCCAACGTCCTGACTTTC | CASSVADSGANVLTF
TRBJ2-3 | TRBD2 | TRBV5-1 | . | TGCGCCAGCAGCTTGACTAGCGGGGGCCCTAGCACAGATACGCAGTATTTT | CASSLTSGGPSTDTQYF
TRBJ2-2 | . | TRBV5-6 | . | TGTGCCAGCAGCCCGTACTCAGGGGCGAGTCCCGGGGAGCTGTTTTTT | CASSPYSGASPGELFF
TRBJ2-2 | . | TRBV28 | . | TGTGCCAGCAGTACCCCTTTCCGGCGGGGCACCGGGGAGCTGTTTTTT | CASSTPFRRGTGELFF
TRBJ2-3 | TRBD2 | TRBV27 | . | TGTGCCAGCACCTCGGCGGGGGGCAAAAAAGTCCCAGATACGCAGTATTTT | CASTSAGGKKVPDTQYF
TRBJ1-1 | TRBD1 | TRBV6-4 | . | TGTGCCAGCAAGGGGGACAGCTTGAACACTGAAGCTTTCTTT | CASKGDSLNTEAFF
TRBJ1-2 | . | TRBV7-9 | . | TGTGCCAGCAGCTTCAATCCAGGGTCTAGTTATGGCTACACCTTC | CASSFNPGSSYGYTF
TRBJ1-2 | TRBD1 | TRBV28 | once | TGTGCCAGCAGTTCCGGTCCCGGGACAGGGGATGGTGGCTACACCTTC | CASSSGPGTGDGGYTF
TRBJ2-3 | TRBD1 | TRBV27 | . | TGTGCCAGCAGTACCCCGGGACAGAGCACAGATACGCAGTATTTT | CASSTPGQSTDTQYF
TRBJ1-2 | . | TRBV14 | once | TGTGCCAGCAGCCCCGGGGATTATGGCTACACCTTC | CASSPGDYGYTF
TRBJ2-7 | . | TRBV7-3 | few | TGTGCCAGCAGCTTAACTGCAGCCTACGAGCAGTACTTC | CASSLTAAYEQYF
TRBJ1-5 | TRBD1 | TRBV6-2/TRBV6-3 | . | TGTGCCAGCAGTTCGACAGGGACAAATCAGCCCCAGCATTTT | CASSSTGTNQPQHF
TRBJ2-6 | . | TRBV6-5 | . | TGTGCCAGCAACGGCGGAAGCTCTGGGGCCAACGTCCTGACTTTC | CASNGGSSGANVLTF
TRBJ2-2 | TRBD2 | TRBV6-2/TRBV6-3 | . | TGTGCCAGCAGCCCTCTAGCGGGGGAGAACACCGGGGAGCTGTTTTTT | CASSPLAGENTGELFF
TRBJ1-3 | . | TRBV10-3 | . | TGTGCCAGCAGACAGGAATTGGGTGGAAACACCATATATTTT | CASRQELGGNTIYF
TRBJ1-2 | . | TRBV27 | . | TGTGCCAGCAGTTTAAAGACAGCAGCCTATGGCTACACCTTC | CASSLKTAAYGYTF
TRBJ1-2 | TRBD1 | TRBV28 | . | TGTGCCAGCAGAACGGGACAGGGGGCTTCTGGCTACACCTTC | CASRTGQGASGYTF
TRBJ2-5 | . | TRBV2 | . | TGTGCCAGCACCAAAGACAGCCAAGAGACCCAGTACTTC | CASTKDSQETQYF